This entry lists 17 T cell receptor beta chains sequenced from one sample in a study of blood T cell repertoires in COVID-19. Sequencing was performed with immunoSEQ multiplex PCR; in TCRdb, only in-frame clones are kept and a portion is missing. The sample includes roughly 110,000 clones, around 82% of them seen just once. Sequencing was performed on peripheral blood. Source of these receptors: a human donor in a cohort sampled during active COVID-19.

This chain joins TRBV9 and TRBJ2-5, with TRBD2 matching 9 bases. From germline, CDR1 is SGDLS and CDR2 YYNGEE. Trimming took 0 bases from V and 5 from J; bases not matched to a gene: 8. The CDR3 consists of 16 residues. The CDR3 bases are TGTGCCAGCAGCGTAGAGGCTAGCGGGGTGTGGGAGACCCAGTACTTC. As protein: CASSVEASGVWETQYF.

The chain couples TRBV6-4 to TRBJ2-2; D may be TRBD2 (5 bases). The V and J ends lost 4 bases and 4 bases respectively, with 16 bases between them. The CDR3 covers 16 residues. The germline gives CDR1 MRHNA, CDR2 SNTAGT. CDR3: CASSARRVESTGELFF. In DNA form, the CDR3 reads TGTGCCAGCAGTGCCCGGCGGGTGGAGAGCACCGGGGAGCTGTTTTTT.

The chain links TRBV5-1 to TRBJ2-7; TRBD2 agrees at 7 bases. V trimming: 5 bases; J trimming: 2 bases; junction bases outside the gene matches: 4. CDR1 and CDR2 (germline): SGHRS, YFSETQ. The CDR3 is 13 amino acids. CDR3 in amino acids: CASSSGLPYEQYF. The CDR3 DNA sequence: TGCGCCAGCAGTAGCGGGCTGCCCTACGAGCAGTACTTC.

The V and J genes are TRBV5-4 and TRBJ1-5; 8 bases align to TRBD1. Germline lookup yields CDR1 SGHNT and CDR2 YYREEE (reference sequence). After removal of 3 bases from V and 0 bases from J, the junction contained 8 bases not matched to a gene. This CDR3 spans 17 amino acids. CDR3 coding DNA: TGTGCCAGCAGCTATACCGACAGGGGCTATAGCAATCAGCCCCAGCATTTT. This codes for CASSYTDRGYSNQPQHF.

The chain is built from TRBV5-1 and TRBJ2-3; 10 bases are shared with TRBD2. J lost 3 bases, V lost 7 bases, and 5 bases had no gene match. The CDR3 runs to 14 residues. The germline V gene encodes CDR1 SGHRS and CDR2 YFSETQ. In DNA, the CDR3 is TGCGCCAGCGGCCTAGCGGGAGAAACAGATACGCAGTATTTT. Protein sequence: CASGLAGETDTQYF.

The CDR3 DNA reads TGTGCCAGCAGCTTAGCCGGGACAGTGTCCTACGAGCAGTACTTC. It codes for CASSLAGTVSYEQYF. The rearrangement uses TRBV13 and TRBJ2-7; 7 positions agree with TRBD1. The CDR3 has 15 amino acids. J was trimmed by 1 base and V by 1 base; bases with no gene match: 4. Germline CDR1 reads PRHDT; CDR2 reads FYEKMQ (reference sequence).

The CDR3, as DNA: TGTGCCAGTAGTATATCGTCGGGGGGTGAGCAGTACTTC. Translation gives CASSISSGGEQYF. The V and J genes are TRBV19 and TRBJ2-7; 7 nucleotides match TRBD2. The V segment lost 2 bases and the J segment 7 bases; nucleotides outside the gene matches: 5. Germline V gives CDR1 LNHDA, CDR2 SQIVND (reference sequence). This CDR3 has 13 amino acids. The full variable domain, completed using reference TRBV19 and TRBJ2-7, is DGGITQSPKYLFRKEGQNVTLSCEQNLNHDAMYWYRQDPGQGLRLIYYSQIVNDFQKGDIAEGYSVSREKKESFPLTVTSAQKNPTAFYLCASSISSGGEQYFGPGTRLTVT.

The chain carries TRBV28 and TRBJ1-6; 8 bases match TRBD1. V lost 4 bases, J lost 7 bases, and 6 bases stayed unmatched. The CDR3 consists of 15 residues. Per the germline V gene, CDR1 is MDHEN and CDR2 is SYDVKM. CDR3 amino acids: CASSSAGGYNSPLHF. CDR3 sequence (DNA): TGTGCCAGCAGTTCGGCAGGGGGCTACAATTCACCCCTCCACTTT.

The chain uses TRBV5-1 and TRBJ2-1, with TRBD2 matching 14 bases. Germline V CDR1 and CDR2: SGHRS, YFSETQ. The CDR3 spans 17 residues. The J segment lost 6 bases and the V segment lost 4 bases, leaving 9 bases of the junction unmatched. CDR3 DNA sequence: TGCGCCAGCAGCAGATACACCGGGACTAGCGGGAGCAATGAGCAGTTCTTC. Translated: CASSRYTGTSGSNEQFF.

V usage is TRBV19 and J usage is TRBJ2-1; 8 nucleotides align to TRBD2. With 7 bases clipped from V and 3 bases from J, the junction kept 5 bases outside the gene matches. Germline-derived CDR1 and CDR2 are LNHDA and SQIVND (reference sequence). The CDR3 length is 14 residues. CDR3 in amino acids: CASIPGLGYNEQFF. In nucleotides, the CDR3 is TGTGCCAGTATTCCGGGACTAGGCTACAATGAGCAGTTCTTC.

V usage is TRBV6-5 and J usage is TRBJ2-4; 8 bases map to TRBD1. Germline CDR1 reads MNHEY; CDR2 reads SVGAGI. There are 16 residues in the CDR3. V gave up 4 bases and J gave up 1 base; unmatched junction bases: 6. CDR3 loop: CASSFGTGFAKNIQYF. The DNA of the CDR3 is TGTGCCAGCAGTTTCGGGACAGGATTTGCCAAAAACATTCAGTACTTC.

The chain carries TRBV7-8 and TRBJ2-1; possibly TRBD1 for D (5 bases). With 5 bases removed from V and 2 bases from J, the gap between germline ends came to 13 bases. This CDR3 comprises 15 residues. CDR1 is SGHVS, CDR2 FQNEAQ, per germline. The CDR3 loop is CASSESWGPYNEQFF. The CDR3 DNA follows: TGTGCCAGCAGCGAGTCGTGGGGCCCCTACAATGAGCAGTTCTTC.

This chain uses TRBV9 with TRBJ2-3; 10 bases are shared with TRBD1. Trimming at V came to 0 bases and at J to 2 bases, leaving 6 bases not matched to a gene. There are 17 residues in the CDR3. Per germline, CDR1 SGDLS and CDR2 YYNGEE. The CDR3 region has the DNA TGTGCCAGCAGCGTAGAAGCGGGACAGGGGTTCACAGATACGCAGTATTTT. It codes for CASSVEAGQGFTDTQYF.

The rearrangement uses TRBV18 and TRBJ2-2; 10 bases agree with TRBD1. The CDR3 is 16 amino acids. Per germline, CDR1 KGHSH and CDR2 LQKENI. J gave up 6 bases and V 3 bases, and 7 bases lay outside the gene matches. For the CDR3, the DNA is TGTGCCAGCTCACCCCAAGGGACAGGGGTGTCCGGGGAGCTGTTTTTT. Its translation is CASSPQGTGVSGELFF.

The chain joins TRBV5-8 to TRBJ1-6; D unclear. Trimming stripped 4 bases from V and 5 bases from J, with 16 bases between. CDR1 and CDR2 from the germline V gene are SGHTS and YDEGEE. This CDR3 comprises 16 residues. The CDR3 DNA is TGTGCCAGCAGCCCGGTCTCAGGTGCCCATAATTCACCCCTCCACTTT. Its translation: CASSPVSGAHNSPLHF.

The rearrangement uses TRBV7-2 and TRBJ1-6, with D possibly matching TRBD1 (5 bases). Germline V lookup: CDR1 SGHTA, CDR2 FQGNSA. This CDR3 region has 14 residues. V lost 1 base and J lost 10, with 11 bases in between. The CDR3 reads CASSLEGAGSPLHF. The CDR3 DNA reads TGTGCCAGCAGCTTAGAAGGGGCCGGCTCACCCCTCCACTTT.

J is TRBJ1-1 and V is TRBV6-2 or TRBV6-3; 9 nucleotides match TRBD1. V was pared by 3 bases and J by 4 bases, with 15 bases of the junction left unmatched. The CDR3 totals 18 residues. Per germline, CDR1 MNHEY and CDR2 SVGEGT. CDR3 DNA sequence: TGTGCCAGCAGTTATACCGGACAGGGGATCAGGTTGAGCACTGAAGCTTTCTTT. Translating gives CASSYTGQGIRLSTEAFF.